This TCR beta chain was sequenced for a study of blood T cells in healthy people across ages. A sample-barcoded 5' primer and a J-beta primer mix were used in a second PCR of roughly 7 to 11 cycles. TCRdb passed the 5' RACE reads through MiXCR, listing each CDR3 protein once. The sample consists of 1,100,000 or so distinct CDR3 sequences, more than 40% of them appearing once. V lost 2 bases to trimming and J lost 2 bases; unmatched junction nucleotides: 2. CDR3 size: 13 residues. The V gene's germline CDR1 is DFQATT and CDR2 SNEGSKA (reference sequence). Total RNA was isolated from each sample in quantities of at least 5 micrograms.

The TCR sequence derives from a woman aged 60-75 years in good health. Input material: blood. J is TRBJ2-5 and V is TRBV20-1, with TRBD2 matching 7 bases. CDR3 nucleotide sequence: TGCAGTGCTAGACTAGCGGCACAAGAGACCCAGTACTTC. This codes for CSARLAAQETQYF.